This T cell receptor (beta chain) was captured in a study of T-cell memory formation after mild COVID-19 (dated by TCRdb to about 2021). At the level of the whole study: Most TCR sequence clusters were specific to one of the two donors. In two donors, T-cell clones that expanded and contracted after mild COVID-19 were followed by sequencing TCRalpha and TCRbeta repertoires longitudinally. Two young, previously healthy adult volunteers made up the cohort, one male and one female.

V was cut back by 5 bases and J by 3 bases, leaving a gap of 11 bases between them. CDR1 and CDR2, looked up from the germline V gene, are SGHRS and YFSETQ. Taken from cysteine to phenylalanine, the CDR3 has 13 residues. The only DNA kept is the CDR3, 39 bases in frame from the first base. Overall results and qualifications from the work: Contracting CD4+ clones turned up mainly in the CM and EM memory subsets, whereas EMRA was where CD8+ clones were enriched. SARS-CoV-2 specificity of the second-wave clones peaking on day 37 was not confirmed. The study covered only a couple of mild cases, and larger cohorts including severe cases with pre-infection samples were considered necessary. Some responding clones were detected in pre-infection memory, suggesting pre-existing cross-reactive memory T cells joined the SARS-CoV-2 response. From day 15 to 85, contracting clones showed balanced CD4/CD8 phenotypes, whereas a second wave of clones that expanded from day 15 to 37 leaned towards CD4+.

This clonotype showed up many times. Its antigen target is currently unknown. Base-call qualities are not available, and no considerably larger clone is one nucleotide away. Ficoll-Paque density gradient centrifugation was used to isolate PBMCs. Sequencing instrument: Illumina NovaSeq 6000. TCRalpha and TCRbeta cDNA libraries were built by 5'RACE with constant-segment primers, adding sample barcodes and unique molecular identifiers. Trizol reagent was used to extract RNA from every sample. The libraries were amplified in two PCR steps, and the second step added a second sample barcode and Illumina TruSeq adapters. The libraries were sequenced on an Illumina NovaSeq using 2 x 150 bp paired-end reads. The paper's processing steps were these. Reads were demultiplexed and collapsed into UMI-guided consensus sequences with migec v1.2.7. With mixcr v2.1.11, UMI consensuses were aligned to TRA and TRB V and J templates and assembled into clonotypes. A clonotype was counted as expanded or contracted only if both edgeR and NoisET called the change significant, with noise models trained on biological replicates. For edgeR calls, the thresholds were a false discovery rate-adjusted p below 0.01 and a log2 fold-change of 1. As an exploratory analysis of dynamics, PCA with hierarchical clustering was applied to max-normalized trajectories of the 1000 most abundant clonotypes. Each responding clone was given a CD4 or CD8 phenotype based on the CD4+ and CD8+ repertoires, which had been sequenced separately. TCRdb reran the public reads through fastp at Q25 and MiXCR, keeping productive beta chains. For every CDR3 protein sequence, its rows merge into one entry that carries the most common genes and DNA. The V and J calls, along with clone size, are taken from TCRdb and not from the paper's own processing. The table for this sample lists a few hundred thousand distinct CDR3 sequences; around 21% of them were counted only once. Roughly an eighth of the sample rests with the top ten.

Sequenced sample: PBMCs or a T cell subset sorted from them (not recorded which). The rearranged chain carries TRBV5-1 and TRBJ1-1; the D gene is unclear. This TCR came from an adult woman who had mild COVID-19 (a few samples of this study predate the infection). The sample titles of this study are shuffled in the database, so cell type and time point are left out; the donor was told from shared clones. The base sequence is TGCGCCAGCAGGTTCGGCGGGTACACTGAAGCTTTCTTT. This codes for CASRFGGYTEAFF. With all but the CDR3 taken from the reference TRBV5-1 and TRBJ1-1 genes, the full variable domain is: KAGVTQTPRYLIKTRGQQVTLSCSPISGHRSVSWYQQTPGQGLQFLFEYFSETQRNKGNFPGRFSGRQFSNSRSEMNVSTLELGDSALYLCASRFGGYTEAFFGQGTRLTVV.